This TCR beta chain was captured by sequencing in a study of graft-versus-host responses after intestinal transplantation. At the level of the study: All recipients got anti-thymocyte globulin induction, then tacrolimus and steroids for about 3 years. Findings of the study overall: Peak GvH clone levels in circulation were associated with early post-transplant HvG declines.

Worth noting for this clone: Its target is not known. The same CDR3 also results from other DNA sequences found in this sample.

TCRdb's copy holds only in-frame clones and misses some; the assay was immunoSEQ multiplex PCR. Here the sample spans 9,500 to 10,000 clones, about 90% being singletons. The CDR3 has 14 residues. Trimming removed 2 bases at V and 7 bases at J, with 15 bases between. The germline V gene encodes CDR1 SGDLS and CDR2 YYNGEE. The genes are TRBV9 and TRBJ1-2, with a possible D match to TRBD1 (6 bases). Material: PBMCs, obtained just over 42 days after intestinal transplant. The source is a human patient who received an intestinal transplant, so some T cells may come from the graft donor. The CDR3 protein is CASSVGGRGGGYTF. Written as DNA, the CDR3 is TGTGCCAGCAGCGTCGGGGGCAGGGGCGGTGGCTACACCTTC.